A single sample is the source of the 10 T cell receptor beta chains below, sequenced in a study of monozygotic twins with inflammatory bowel disease. TCRdb reworked the 5' RACE reads into one entry per CDR3 protein, no DNA. Recorded for this sample: about 150,000 distinct CDR3 sequences. Sequencing was performed on blood. The receptors come from a human donor with ulcerative colitis or Crohn's disease, or a healthy co-twin of an affected twin (not recorded which).

This chain joins TRBV5-1 and TRBJ2-7; TCRdb outputs TRBD2, but without DNA this stays unchecked. From germline, CDR1 is SGHRS and CDR2 YFSETQ. The CDR3 is 15 residues long. The CDR3 spells CASSPTSGTTYEQYF.

J is TRBJ1-1 and V is TRBV5-1; absent DNA, TCRdb's TRBD1 call cannot be checked. The CDR3 runs 13 residues. Germline CDR1 reads SGHRS; CDR2 reads YFSETQ. CDR3 protein: CASSPTGTHSHFF.

The V gene is TRBV12-3 or TRBV12-4, the J gene TRBJ1-1; the TCRdb D gene call, TRBD1, has no DNA to confirm it. This CDR3 comprises 20 residues. CDR3 protein: CASSFLALSSRGPMNTEAFF.

V gene TRBV27 combines with J gene TRBJ1-2; TCRdb's D gene call, TRBD1, goes unchecked for lack of DNA. This CDR3 has 16 residues. Germline lookup yields CDR1 MNHEY and CDR2 SMNVEV (reference sequence). CDR3 region: CASSSIHRAQDYGYTF.

J is TRBJ2-5 and V is TRBV25-1; TCRdb picks TRBD1, but there is no DNA to check that call. CDR3 length: 12 amino acids. Looked up from germline, CDR1 is MGHDK and CDR2 is SYGVNS. The CDR3 loop is CASSLTEETQYF.

J is TRBJ2-7 and V is TRBV2; checking the TCRdb D call of TRBD1 is not possible without DNA. The CDR3 has 14 amino acids. The germline CDR1 and CDR2 sequences are SNHLY and FYNNEI. The CDR3 spells CASRTGQRSYEQYF.

This sequence joins TRBV27 and TRBJ1-6. This CDR3 spans 17 amino acids. Looked up from germline, CDR1 is MNHEY and CDR2 is SMNVEV (reference sequence). CDR3 sequence reads: CASSLDAWSSYNSPLHF.

The V call is TRBV19, the J call TRBJ1-5; absent DNA, TCRdb's TRBD1 call cannot be checked. Germline V gene lookup returns CDR1 LNHDA and CDR2 SQIVND (reference sequence). The CDR3 has 15 amino acids. This chain's CDR3 is CASSSQGRGNQPQHF.

The V and J genes are TRBV5-1 and TRBJ2-2. The length of the CDR3 is 16 residues. The V gene's germline CDR1 is SGHRS and CDR2 YFSETQ. CDR3 sequence: CASSWEVRANTGELFF.

The V and J genes are TRBV4-1 and TRBJ1-3. Per germline, CDR1 MGHRA and CDR2 YSYEKL. The CDR3 has 14 amino acids. CDR3 amino acids: CASSPEGTGNTIYF.